Sequencing of this TCR beta chain was carried out in a study of blood T cells in healthy people across ages. Each individual donor underwent a draw of about 9.9 milliliters of peripheral blood. V lost 6 bases to trimming and J lost 7 bases, with 16 bases between them. Germline loops: CDR1 SNHLY, CDR2 FYNNEI. The CDR3 has 14 residues. A J-beta primer mix and a sample-barcoded 5' primer were used in a second PCR of roughly 6 to 11 cycles. Researchers report that a template-switch adaptor with 12 random nucleotides tagged each cDNA molecule. TCRdb re-called the 5' RACE reads with MiXCR, one entry per CDR3 protein. The sample yields some 1.4 million distinct CDR3 sequences, roughly 45% seen once. Whole-study results and caveats: Strong correlation was found linking TCR beta diversity to naive T cell percentage. Unknown donor CMV status possibly confounded expanded clonotype changes.

Only a few counts were recorded for this clonotype. Its antigen is unidentified. The clonotype was recovered from a woman in her late teens or twenties in good health. The chain has TRBV2 and TRBJ2-1; unclear D gene. Input material: blood. This chain's CDR3 is CASSLFIDLNEQFF. CDR3 DNA: TGTGCCAGCAGCCTATTTATCGACTTGAATGAGCAGTTCTTC.